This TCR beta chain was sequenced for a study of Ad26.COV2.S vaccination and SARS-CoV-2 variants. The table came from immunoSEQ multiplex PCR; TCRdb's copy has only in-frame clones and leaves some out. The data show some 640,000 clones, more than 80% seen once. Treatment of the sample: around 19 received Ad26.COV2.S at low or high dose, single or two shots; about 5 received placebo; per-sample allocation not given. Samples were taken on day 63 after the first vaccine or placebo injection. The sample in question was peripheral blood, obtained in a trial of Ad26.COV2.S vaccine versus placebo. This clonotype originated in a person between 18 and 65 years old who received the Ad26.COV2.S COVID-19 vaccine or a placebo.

CDR3: CASRNRGQDTIYF. The CDR3 nucleotides read TGTGCCAGCAGAAACAGGGGGCAAGACACCATATATTTT. J is TRBJ1-3 and V is TRBV6-5, with 9 bases identical to TRBD1. The CDR3 covers 13 residues. CDR1 and CDR2 (germline): MNHEY, SVGAGI. Trimming at V came to 6 bases and at J to 8 bases, leaving 5 bases not matched to a gene.